A single sample is the source of the 14 T cell receptor beta chains below, sequenced in a study of early T cells in non-severe SARS-CoV-2 infection. TCRdb independently ran MiXCR on the 5' RACE reads; one entry per CDR3 protein. The sample has over 85,000 distinct CDR3 sequences, over 10% seen once. The specimen was whole blood. The origin of the receptors is an adult who was a healthcare worker with PCR-confirmed SARS-CoV-2 infection or an uninfected control (not recorded which).

The gene calls are TRBV20-1 and TRBJ2-2; 8 bases are a match to TRBD1. The CDR3 covers 14 residues. V dropped 0 bases and J dropped 3; count of bases not matched to a gene: 0. The germline CDR1 and CDR2 sequences are DFQATT and SNEGSKA (reference sequence). The CDR3 nucleotides read TGCAGTGCTAGAGAGACAGGGGACACCGGGGAGCTGTTTTTT. This gives the protein CSARETGDTGELFF.

This clonotype was detected many times. The rearrangement joins TRBV30 to TRBJ2-6; D uncertain. Germline values: CDR1 GTSNPN, CDR2 SVGIG (reference sequence). The V end lost 2 bases, the J end lost 2 bases, and 13 bases lay between the germline ends. The CDR3 length is 16 residues. The CDR3 reads CAWSQLRSPGANVLTF. The CDR3 nucleotides are TGTGCCTGGAGTCAACTAAGGAGCCCTGGGGCCAACGTCCTGACTTTC.

This clonotype has only a few counts. The V call is TRBV7-6, the J call TRBJ2-2, with D possibly TRBD1 on 6 matching bases. Per the germline V gene, CDR1 is SGHVS and CDR2 is FNYEAQ. Trimming pared 5 bases from V and 4 bases from J, leaving 11 bases between. The length of the CDR3 is 14 residues. CDR3 sequence (DNA): TGTGCCAGCAGCCGAGGACAGTTCACCGGGGAGCTGTTTTTT. It translates to CASSRGQFTGELFF.

The V call is TRBV6-2 or TRBV6-3, the J call TRBJ1-5, with 7 bases fitting TRBD1. J lost 3 bases, V lost 6 bases, and 8 bases had no gene match. The CDR3 has 15 residues. Germline loops: CDR1 MNHEY, CDR2 SVGEGT. In DNA form, the CDR3 reads TGTGCCAGCAGCTACAGGGGAGTGGACAATCAGCCCCAGCATTTT. Amino acids: CASSYRGVDNQPQHF.

This clonotype has a handful of counts. CDR3 residues: CASSSRQFETQYF. CDR3 sequence (DNA): TGTGCCAGCAGCTCGAGACAGTTCGAGACCCAGTACTTC. The chain combines TRBV7-8 with TRBJ2-5; D perhaps matches TRBD1 (5 bases). V lost 4 bases, J lost 5 bases, and 11 bases lay in between. Per germline, CDR1 SGHVS and CDR2 FQNEAQ. This CDR3 spans 13 amino acids.

At least ten counts were recorded for this clonotype. The V gene is TRBV5-6, the J gene TRBJ2-7; 7 bases are shared with TRBD1. The CDR3 is 14 amino acids. V gave up 4 bases and J gave up 0 bases; unmatched junction bases: 4. In germline, CDR1 is SGHDT, CDR2 YYEEEE. CDR3 DNA sequence: TGTGCCAGCAGCCCGGCAGGGGGCTCCTACGAGCAGTACTTC. It encodes CASSPAGGSYEQYF.

The sample holds a few counts of this clonotype. V usage is TRBV29-1 and J usage is TRBJ2-3; D gene unclear. Germline V gene lookup returns CDR1 SQVTM and CDR2 ANQGSEA. The V and J ends lost 4 bases and 2 bases respectively, with 4 bases between them. This CDR3 region has 11 residues. The CDR3 loop reads CSVVITDTQYF. CDR3 sequence (DNA): TGCAGCGTTGTAATCACAGATACGCAGTATTTT.

V usage is TRBV6-1 and J usage is TRBJ1-1; D is possibly TRBD1 (6 bases). The CDR3 is 14 amino acids. Trimming removed 4 bases from V and 1 base from J, with 10 bases in between. CDR1 is MNHNS, CDR2 SASEGT, per germline. CDR3 bases: TGTGCCAGCAGTGTCAGGGGAGAGAACACTGAAGCTTTCTTT. Translation: CASSVRGENTEAFF.

This clonotype was seen many times. The gene calls are TRBV4-1 and TRBJ1-4; D not resolved. Between the trimmed V and J ends, which lost 4 bases and 8 bases, there was a span of 11 bases. The CDR3 totals 13 residues. Germline V gene sequence: CDR1 MGHRA, CDR2 YSYEKL. The CDR3 is CASSLLMGEKLFF. The DNA for the CDR3 is TGCGCCAGCAGCCTTCTGATGGGAGAAAAACTGTTTTTT.

The chain links TRBV20-1 to TRBJ1-5; 8 nucleotides align to TRBD1. This CDR3 is built from 14 residues. The germline V gene encodes CDR1 DFQATT and CDR2 SNEGSKA (reference sequence). The ends lost 5 bases at V and 4 bases at J; junction bases unmatched: 7. The CDR3 here is CSAHTNRGNQPQHF. CDR3 DNA: TGCAGTGCTCATACGAACAGGGGGAATCAGCCCCAGCATTTT.

This clonotype was seen a few times. CDR3 protein: CASRRAGGPTTGELFF. The DNA for the CDR3 is TGTGCCAGCAGGCGAGCGGGAGGGCCTACCACCGGGGAGCTGTTTTTT. The chain joins TRBV2 to TRBJ2-2; 10 positions agree with TRBD2. Germline CDR1 reads SNHLY; CDR2 reads FYNNEI. J gave up 4 bases and V 6 bases, and 8 bases lay outside the gene matches. The CDR3 is 16 residues long.

This clonotype was seen only a few times. The chain combines TRBV9 with TRBJ2-7; 7 bases align to TRBD2. The V gene end was trimmed by 0 bases and the J gene end by 9 bases; junction bases not matched to a gene: 15. The CDR3 covers 16 residues. Germline-derived CDR1 and CDR2 are SGDLS and YYNGEE. This CDR3 is CASSVGSSSGDRRQYF. DNA for the CDR3: TGTGCCAGCAGCGTAGGCTCCTCTAGCGGAGACCGTCGGCAGTACTTC.

This clonotype was counted ten times or more. The rearrangement links TRBV28 to TRBJ1-5; D not resolved. The germline gives CDR1 MDHEN, CDR2 SYDVKM. The CDR3 runs to 13 residues. Trimming removed 3 bases at V and 7 bases at J, with 10 bases between. CDR3 loop: CASSLNVRQPQHF. CDR3 nucleotides: TGTGCCAGCAGTTTGAACGTTCGACAGCCCCAGCATTTT. Supplemented by reference TRBV28 and TRBJ1-5, the full variable domain reads DVKVTQSSRYLVKRTGEKVFLECVQDMDHENMFWYRQDPGLGLRLIYFSYDVKMKEKGDIPEGYSVSREKKERFSLILESASTNQTSMYLCASSLNVRQPQHFGDGTRLSIL.

The chain recombines TRBV7-6 with TRBJ2-5, with D maybe TRBD2 (5 bases). CDR3 length: 13 residues. Germline values: CDR1 SGHVS, CDR2 FNYEAQ. With 2 bases removed from V and 5 bases from J, the gap between germline ends came to 9 bases. DNA of the CDR3: TGTGCCAGCAGCTTACGCCTAGCTGAGACCCAGTACTTC. Amino acid sequence: CASSLRLAETQYF.